The 25 T cell receptor beta chains in this list originate from one sample, sequenced in a study of blood T cell repertoires in COVID-19. Clones were sequenced by immunoSEQ multiplex PCR, and TCRdb holds only the in-frame ones, with some missing. Found here are around 77,000 clones, 85% to 90% of them singletons; the top ten hold approximately 11%. Specimen: peripheral blood. These receptors all stem from a man in his 70s with active or convalescent COVID-19.

This rearrangement joins TRBV9 to TRBJ1-4, with TRBD1 matching over 8 bases. Per germline, CDR1 SGDLS and CDR2 YYNGEE. V was clipped by 0 bases and J by 2 bases; unmatched bases: 0. This CDR3 has 15 amino acids. The CDR3 bases are TGTGCCAGCAGCGTAGGACAGGGGACTAATGAAAAACTGTTTTTT. Encoded protein: CASSVGQGTNEKLFF.

The chain employs TRBV9 and TRBJ1-2, with TRBD1 matching over 7 bases. CDR3 length: 14 residues. The germline V gene has CDR1 SGDLS and CDR2 YYNGEE. Trimming at V came to 0 bases and at J to 4 bases, leaving 3 bases not matched to a gene. The CDR3 DNA sequence: TGTGCCAGCAGCGTAGGACAGGGTCCCTATGGCTACACCTTC. Protein product: CASSVGQGPYGYTF.

V gene TRBV28 combines with J gene TRBJ2-1, with TRBD2 matching over 11 bases. Germline lookup yields CDR1 MDHEN and CDR2 SYDVKM. Trimming removed 5 bases from V and 7 bases from J; junction bases left unmatched: 16. CDR3 length: 18 amino acids. CDR3 sequence reads: CASSVIPLLAGGENEQFF. The CDR3 DNA reads as TGTGCCAGCAGTGTAATCCCCCTCCTAGCGGGAGGTGAAAATGAGCAGTTCTTC.

Here the CDR3 DNA reads TGTGCCAGCAGCCAAGAACTCGCCGGGACAGTCCAACTTAGCTCCTACGAGCAGTACTTC. Its translation is CASSQELAGTVQLSSYEQYF. The chain uses TRBV3-1 (or the pseudogene TRBV3-2) and TRBJ2-7; 7 bases map to TRBD1. Germline values: CDR1 LGHDT, CDR2 YNNKEL (reference sequence). This CDR3 has 20 residues. The V and J ends lost 0 bases and 0 bases, in that order; junction bases with no gene match: 17.

The CDR3 sequence is CASSLRWEGRGELFF. The DNA of the CDR3 is TGTGCCAGCAGCTTACGGTGGGAGGGCCGTGGGGAGCTGTTTTTT. The chain recombines TRBV7-2 with TRBJ2-2; 7 nucleotides match TRBD2. This CDR3 spans 15 amino acids. Germline CDR1 reads SGHTA; CDR2 reads FQGNSA. Trimming at V came to 2 bases and at J to 8 bases, leaving 8 bases not matched to a gene.

The CDR3 reads CASSIPGTGDNYGYTF. The CDR3, as DNA: TGTGCCAGCAGCATACCCGGGACAGGGGATAACTATGGCTACACCTTC. This chain connects TRBV21-1 to TRBJ1-2; the table names TRBD1, a call not compared with the DNA. TRBV21-1 is an annotated pseudogene. This CDR3 comprises 16 residues.

V is TRBV7-8 and J is TRBJ2-7, with D uncertain. With 8 bases removed from V and 0 bases from J, the gap between germline ends came to 5 bases. This CDR3 is 11 amino acids long. Germline CDR1 SGHVS, CDR2 FQNEAQ. CDR3 nucleotide sequence: TGTGCCAGCTCAAACTCCTACGAGCAGTACTTC. Amino acids: CASSNSYEQYF.

The V call is TRBV7-9, the J call TRBJ2-4; TRBD2 agrees at 8 bases. V was pared by 1 base and J by 0 bases, with 11 bases of the junction left unmatched. The CDR3 has 19 residues. Germline V gene lookup returns CDR1 SEHNR and CDR2 FQNEAQ (reference sequence). The CDR3 region is CASSLEAGVVTQAKNIQYF. In DNA form, the CDR3 reads TGTGCCAGCAGCTTAGAAGCGGGAGTGGTCACACAAGCCAAAAACATTCAGTACTTC.

The chain employs TRBV11-2 and TRBJ2-1; the match to TRBD2 covers 8 bases. Germline V CDR1 and CDR2: SGHAT, FQNNGV. With V trimmed by 6 bases and J by 5 bases, 9 bases remained unmatched. The CDR3 contains 15 residues. The CDR3 DNA sequence: TGTGCCAGCAGTTCCCAGGGCGGGAGGCACAATGAGCAGTTCTTC. This codes for CASSSQGGRHNEQFF.

The rearrangement uses TRBV2 and TRBJ1-6, with 7 nucleotides matching TRBD1. Looked up from germline, CDR1 is SNHLY and CDR2 is FYNNEI. J was trimmed by 8 bases and V by 2 bases; bases with no gene match: 3. The CDR3 runs to 14 residues. Written as DNA, the CDR3 is TGTGCCAGCAGTGAAAGGGGGCTAGATTCACCCCTCCACTTT. Protein: CASSERGLDSPLHF.

The chain combines TRBV6-5 with TRBJ1-4; TRBD1 is a possible D gene (6 bases). The CDR3 is 15 residues long. V lost 7 bases and J lost 0, with 12 bases in between. In germline, CDR1 is MNHEY, CDR2 SVGAGI. The CDR3 region has the DNA TGTGCCAGCAAGGGACAAGGCGCAACTAATGAAAAACTGTTTTTT. Its protein is CASKGQGATNEKLFF.

The chain combines TRBV7-9 with TRBJ1-6, with TRBD1 matching over 7 bases. Germline lookup yields CDR1 SEHNR and CDR2 FQNEAQ (reference sequence). J gave up 6 bases and V 5 bases, and 4 bases lay outside the gene matches. This CDR3 contains 14 residues. The CDR3 protein is CASSPGQVNSPLHF. The CDR3 DNA sequence: TGTGCCAGCAGCCCCGGACAGGTTAATTCACCCCTCCACTTT.

The V gene is TRBV28, the J gene TRBJ1-2, with a possible D match to TRBD1 (5 bases). CDR3 length: 13 amino acids. The germline V and J ends were trimmed by 6 bases and 4 bases, with 12 bases remaining between them. Germline CDR1 is MDHEN and CDR2 is SYDVKM. The CDR3 region is CASRAGQSYGYTF. CDR3 bases: TGTGCCAGCAGGGCGGGGCAGAGCTATGGCTACACCTTC.

This clone came up once. The CDR3 protein is CASSGQPNQETQYF. The CDR3 DNA sequence: TGTGCCAGCTCCGGACAGCCAAATCAAGAGACCCAGTACTTC. J is TRBJ2-5 and V is TRBV28; D perhaps matches TRBD1 (6 bases). Deletions cut 8 bases from V and 2 bases from J, with 15 bases between. The CDR3 runs 14 residues. Germline CDR1 reads MDHEN; CDR2 reads SYDVKM.

This chain connects TRBV3-1 (or the pseudogene TRBV3-2) to TRBJ1-5; 10 bases fit TRBD1. Germline V lookup: CDR1 LGHDT, CDR2 YNNKEL (reference sequence). The CDR3 sequence is 16 residues long. The V gene end was trimmed by 3 bases and the J gene end by 2 bases; junction bases not matched to a gene: 4. The CDR3 coding sequence is TGTGCCAGCAGCCAGACAGGGGGCGCGGGCAATCAGCCCCAGCATTTT. Its protein is CASSQTGGAGNQPQHF.

The chain uses TRBV28 and TRBJ2-7; the D gene is possibly TRBD1 (6 bases). CDR3 length: 14 residues. CDR1 MDHEN and CDR2 SYDVKM come from the germline V gene. V was trimmed by 6 bases and J by 3 bases, leaving 15 bases between them. The CDR3 protein is CASRFGQLSYEQYF. As DNA, the CDR3 is TGTGCCAGCAGGTTCGGACAGCTAAGCTACGAGCAGTACTTC.

CDR3 DNA sequence: TGCGCCAGCAGCTCGGGACTAGCGGGGCTCTACGAGCAGTACTTC. Translated, it gives CASSSGLAGLYEQYF. V usage is TRBV4-1 and J usage is TRBJ2-7; TRBD2 aligns across 13 bases. The CDR3 length is 15 residues. The germline CDR1 and CDR2 sequences are MGHRA and YSYEKL. V lost 5 bases to trimming and J lost 3 bases; unmatched junction nucleotides: 4.

The V call is TRBV30, the J call TRBJ2-2; 10 nucleotides agree with TRBD1. This CDR3 has 14 amino acids. Germline V gene lookup returns CDR1 GTSNPN and CDR2 SVGIG (reference sequence). V dropped 3 bases and J dropped 5; count of bases not matched to a gene: 3. CDR3 nucleotides: TGTGCCTGGAGCCGGGACAGGGGTACCGGGGAGCTGTTTTTT. Translated, it gives CAWSRDRGTGELFF.

This chain connects TRBV2 to TRBJ2-2, with D perhaps matching TRBD2 (6 bases). The ends were cut back, 11 bases at V and 2 bases at J, with 6 bases in the middle. CDR1 is SNHLY and CDR2 is FYNNEI in the germline V gene. The CDR3 length is 11 residues. The CDR3 loop is CAGLNTGELFF. For the CDR3, the DNA is TGTGCCGGACTAAACACCGGGGAGCTGTTTTTT.

The CDR3 bases are TGTGCCAGCAGACCTAGGACAGTCAGAAACACCGGGGAGCTGTTTTTT. It translates to CASRPRTVRNTGELFF. The chain employs TRBV28 and TRBJ2-2, with D perhaps TRBD1 (6 bases). The V and J ends lost 6 bases and 2 bases respectively, with 16 bases between them. From germline, CDR1 is MDHEN and CDR2 SYDVKM. The CDR3 contains 16 residues.

The chain combines TRBV28 with TRBJ2-7, with unresolved D. The germline V gene has CDR1 MDHEN and CDR2 SYDVKM. V shed 5 bases and J shed 3 bases, with 14 bases lying between them. This CDR3 is built from 14 residues. The CDR3 DNA reads as TGTGCCAGCAGTACCATGGCACAGTTCTACGAGCAGTACTTC. Protein sequence: CASSTMAQFYEQYF.

The chain is built from TRBV10-3 and TRBJ2-3; 7 bases are shared with TRBD2. Germline V gives CDR1 ENHRY, CDR2 SYGVKD. Losses at the gene ends were 3 bases for V and 0 bases for J; bases not matched to a gene: 3. CDR3 size: 15 residues. The CDR3 loop is CAISDSGYSTDTQYF. CDR3 in DNA: TGTGCCATCAGTGATAGCGGGTATAGCACAGATACGCAGTATTTT.

The CDR3 DNA follows: TGCGCCAGCCTAAGAGGGGGCAGAGGACAGACCTACGAGCAGTACTTC. Encoded protein: CASLRGGRGQTYEQYF. The V and J genes are TRBV10-1 and TRBJ2-7, with TRBD1 matching over 7 bases. Germline lookup yields CDR1 WNHNN and CDR2 SYGVQD (reference sequence). Germline trimming cut 8 bases from V and 2 bases from J; bases unmatched to any gene: 15. This CDR3 region has 16 residues.

The gene calls are TRBV9 and TRBJ1-6; no clear D. V was trimmed by 0 bases and J by 8 bases, leaving 15 bases between them. CDR3 length: 16 amino acids. Germline values: CDR1 SGDLS, CDR2 YYNGEE. CDR3 coding DNA: TGTGCCAGCAGCGTAGAGGTCGGGAGGTCGGATTCACCCCTCCACTTT. This gives the protein CASSVEVGRSDSPLHF.

The chain joins TRBV3-1 (or the pseudogene TRBV3-2) to TRBJ1-1; unclear D gene. CDR1 and CDR2 from the germline V gene are LGHDT and YNNKEL (reference sequence). The V end was cut by 1 base, the J end by 1 base, with 7 bases between. CDR3 length: 14 residues. The CDR3 is CASSQGAGNTEAFF. In DNA form, the CDR3 reads TGTGCCAGCAGCCAAGGGGCGGGGAACACTGAAGCTTTCTTT.